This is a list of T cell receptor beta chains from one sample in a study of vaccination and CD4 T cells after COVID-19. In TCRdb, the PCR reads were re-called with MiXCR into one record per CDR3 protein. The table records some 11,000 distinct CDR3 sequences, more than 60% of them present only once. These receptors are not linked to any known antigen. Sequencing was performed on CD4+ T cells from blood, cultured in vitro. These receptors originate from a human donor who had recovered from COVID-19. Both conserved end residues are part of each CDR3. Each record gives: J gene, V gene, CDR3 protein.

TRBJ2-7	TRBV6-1	CASRPGRQGFEQYF
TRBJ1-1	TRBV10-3	CAIRAGQGNTEAFF
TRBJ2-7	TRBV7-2	CASSFAGAEQYF
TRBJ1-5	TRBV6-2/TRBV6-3	CASSDSFRPQHF
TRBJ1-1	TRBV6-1	CASSDRQGLKAFF
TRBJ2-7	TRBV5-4	CASSLWTSAQYEQYF
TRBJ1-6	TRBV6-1	CASSVLWDVNNSPLHF
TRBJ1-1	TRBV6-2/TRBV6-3	CASSFQQANTEAFF
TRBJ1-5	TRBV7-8	CASVMDRALNQPQHF
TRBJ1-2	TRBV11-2	CASSSDGRASYGYTF
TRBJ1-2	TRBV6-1	CATVKTGVAGGYTF
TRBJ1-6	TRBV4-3	CASSQERESYNSPLHF
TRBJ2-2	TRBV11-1	CASSLGGRVGELFF
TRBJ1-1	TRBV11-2	CASSPQQGANTEAFF
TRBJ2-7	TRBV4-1	CASSQTSGGKLAGASYEQYF
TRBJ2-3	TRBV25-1	CASTEGGRTDTQYF